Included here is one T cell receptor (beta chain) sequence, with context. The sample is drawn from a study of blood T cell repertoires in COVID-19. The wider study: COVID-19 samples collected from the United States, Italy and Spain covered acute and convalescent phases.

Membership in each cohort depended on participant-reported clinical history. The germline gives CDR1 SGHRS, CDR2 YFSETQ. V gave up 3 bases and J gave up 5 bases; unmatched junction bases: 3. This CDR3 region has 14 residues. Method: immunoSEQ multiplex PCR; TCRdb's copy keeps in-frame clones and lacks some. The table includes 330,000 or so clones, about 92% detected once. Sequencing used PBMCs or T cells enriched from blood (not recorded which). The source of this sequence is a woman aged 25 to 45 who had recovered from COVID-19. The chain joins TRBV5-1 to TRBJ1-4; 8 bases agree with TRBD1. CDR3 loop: CASSSGQENEKLFF. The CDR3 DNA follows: TGCGCCAGCAGCTCGGGACAGGAGAATGAAAAACTGTTTTTT.